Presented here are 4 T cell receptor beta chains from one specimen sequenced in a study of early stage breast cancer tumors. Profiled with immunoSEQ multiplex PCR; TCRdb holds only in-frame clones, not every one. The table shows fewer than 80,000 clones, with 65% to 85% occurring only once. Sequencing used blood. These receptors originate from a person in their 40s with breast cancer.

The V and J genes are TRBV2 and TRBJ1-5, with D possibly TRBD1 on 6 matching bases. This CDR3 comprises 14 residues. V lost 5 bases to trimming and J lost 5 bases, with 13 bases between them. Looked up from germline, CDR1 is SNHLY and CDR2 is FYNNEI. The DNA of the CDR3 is TGTGCCAGCAGTCGCGGGACATTATATCAGCCCCAGCATTTT. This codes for CASSRGTLYQPQHF. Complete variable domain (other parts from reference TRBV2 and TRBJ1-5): EPEVTQTPSHQVTQMGQEVILRCVPISNHLYFYWYRQILGQKVEFLVSFYNNEISEKSEIFDDQFSVERPDGSNFTLKIRSTKLEDSAMYFCASSRGTLYQPQHFGDGTRLSIL.

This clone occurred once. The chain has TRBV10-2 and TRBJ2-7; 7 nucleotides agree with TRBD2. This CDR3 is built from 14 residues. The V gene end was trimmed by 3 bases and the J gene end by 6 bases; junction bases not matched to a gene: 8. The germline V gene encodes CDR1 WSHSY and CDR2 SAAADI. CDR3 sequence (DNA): TGCGCCAGCAGTGAAAGGCTAGCGGTCGGCGAGCAGTACTTC. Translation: CASSERLAVGEQYF.

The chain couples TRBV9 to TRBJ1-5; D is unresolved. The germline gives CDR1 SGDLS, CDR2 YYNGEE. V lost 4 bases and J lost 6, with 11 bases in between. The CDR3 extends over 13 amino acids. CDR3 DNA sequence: TGTGCCAGCAGCAAGAGGGTAGGTCAGCCCCAGCATTTT. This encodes CASSKRVGQPQHF.

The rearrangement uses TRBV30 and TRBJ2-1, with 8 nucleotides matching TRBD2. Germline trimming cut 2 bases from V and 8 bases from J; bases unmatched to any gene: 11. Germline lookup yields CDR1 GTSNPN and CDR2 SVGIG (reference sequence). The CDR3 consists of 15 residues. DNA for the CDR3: TGTGCCTGGAGTCGAGCGGGAGTTGGGGGCGATGAGCAGTTCTTC. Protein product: CAWSRAGVGGDEQFF.